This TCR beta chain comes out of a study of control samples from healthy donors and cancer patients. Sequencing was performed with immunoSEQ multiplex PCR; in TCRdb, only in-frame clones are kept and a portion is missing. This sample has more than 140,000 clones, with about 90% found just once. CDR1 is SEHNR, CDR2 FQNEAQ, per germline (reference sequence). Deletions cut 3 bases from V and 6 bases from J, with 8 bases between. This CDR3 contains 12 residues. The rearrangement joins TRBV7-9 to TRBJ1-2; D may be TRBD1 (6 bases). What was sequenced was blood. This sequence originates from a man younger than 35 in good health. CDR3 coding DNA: TGTGCCAGCAGCTTCCAGGGGAATGGCTACACCTTC. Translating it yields CASSFQGNGYTF.